This T cell receptor beta chain stems from a study of T cell clonality in common variable immunodeficiency. The germline V gene has CDR1 SNHLY and CDR2 FYNNEI. The CDR3 runs to 17 residues. Trimming cost V 3 bases and J 5 bases; bases outside gene matches: 11. This clone was observed at least ten times. The read is 3 residues too short to cover the CDR3 end, so that end is filled in from the germline J gene. Clones were read by immunoSEQ multiplex PCR, and TCRdb kept only the in-frame ones, dropping some. The repertoire consists of over 45,000 clones, none detected only once. J is TRBJ2-1 and V is TRBV2, with 9 bases matching TRBD1. Input material: peripheral blood mononuclear cells. The clonotype was recovered from a person aged 18 to 75 in good health. The CDR3 is CASSDVFRQGENNEQFF. The sequenced part of the CDR3 DNA is TGTGCCAGCAGTGACGTTTTCAGACAGGGGGAAAACAATGAG.